This T cell receptor beta chain derives from a study of shared clonotypes between healthy human individuals. Study results and limitations: Clonotypes not shared had lower generation probabilities than those common to all four donors. Even with large depth, rarefaction showed that sorted-subset sequencing was incomplete. Researchers found naive subsets generally carried larger estimated richness than memory subsets.

A remark on this clone: Its specificity is unknown.

Each subset's genomic DNA was shared equally among a number of immunoSEQ plates. TCRdb's table, derived via immunoSEQ multiplex PCR, lists solely in-frame clones and lacks some. The sample lists around 700,000 clones; around 72% were seen once. The CDR3 consists of 14 residues. The V and J ends lost 7 bases and 5 bases respectively, with 14 bases between them. Germline CDR1 and CDR2: MNHNS and SASEGT. This chain links TRBV6-1 with TRBJ1-4; D not certain. The TCR originated in a woman aged 25-40 years in good health. Sequenced material: memory CD4+ T cells sorted from blood. The subset is: CD45RA-negative fraction. CDR3 sequence (DNA): TGTGCCAGCACTCGGTCGGGGATGAATGAAAAACTGTTTTTT. It specifies CASTRSGMNEKLFF.